These T cell receptor beta chains were read from a single sample in a study of blood T cell repertoires in COVID-19. TCRdb keeps only in-frame clones here, not all; method: immunoSEQ multiplex PCR. The sample consists of about 39,000 clones, about 78% of them appearing once. Sequenced: peripheral blood. These receptors were taken from a man between 65 and 85 years old with active or convalescent COVID-19. The CDR3 runs from the conserved cysteine through the conserved F or W. D genes are given only for firm matches. The size field is filled for only some rows; it gives once, few, many or a size class.

CDR3 DNA: TGTGCCAGCAGCAAATCCCCCAGTGATAGGGGAACTGAAGCTTTCTTT; CDR3 protein: CASSKSPSDRGTEAFF; clone size: .; J gene: TRBJ1-1; V gene: TRBV21-1; D gene: .
CDR3 DNA: TGTGCCAGCAGCTTGTCGACTAGCGGGTACACCGGGGAGCTGTTTTTT; CDR3 protein: CASSLSTSGYTGELFF; clone size: .; J gene: TRBJ2-2; V gene: TRBV7-3; D gene: TRBD2
CDR3 DNA: TGTGCCAGCAGCACCCGACAGGGGCCTAGTTATGGCTACACCTTC; CDR3 protein: CASSTRQGPSYGYTF; clone size: few; J gene: TRBJ1-2; V gene: TRBV3-1/TRBV3-2; D gene: TRBD1
CDR3 DNA: TGTGCCAGCAGCTCTTACCTAAGTGGTGAAAAACTGTTTTTT; CDR3 protein: CASSSYLSGEKLFF; clone size: .; J gene: TRBJ1-4; V gene: TRBV2; D gene: .
CDR3 DNA: TGTGCCAGCAGAGCACTAGCGATCAATGAGCAGTTCTTC; CDR3 protein: CASRALAINEQFF; clone size: .; J gene: TRBJ2-1; V gene: TRBV2; D gene: TRBD2
CDR3 DNA: TGCGCCAGCAGCTTTAGCGGGGAGTCGCAGTATTTT; CDR3 protein: CASSFSGESQYF; clone size: .; J gene: TRBJ2-3; V gene: TRBV5-1; D gene: TRBD2
CDR3 DNA: TGTGCCAGCACCCTATCTCGGGCTGAAGCTTTCTTT; CDR3 protein: CASTLSRAEAFF; clone size: many; J gene: TRBJ1-1; V gene: TRBV6-5; D gene: .
CDR3 DNA: TGTGCCAGCAGCCCCGAGGGAGGGAAGAGAGATACGCAGTATTTT; CDR3 protein: CASSPEGGKRDTQYF; clone size: .; J gene: TRBJ2-3; V gene: TRBV7-9; D gene: TRBD2
CDR3 DNA: TGTGCCAGCAGCTTATATGGGGCGTACAATGAGCAGTTCTTC; CDR3 protein: CASSLYGAYNEQFF; clone size: .; J gene: TRBJ2-1; V gene: TRBV7-3; D gene: .
CDR3 DNA: TGTGCCAGCAGTCAACAGGGTGATCAGCCCCAGCATTTT; CDR3 protein: CASSQQGDQPQHF; clone size: .; J gene: TRBJ1-5; V gene: TRBV14; D gene: .
CDR3 DNA: TGTGCCAGCAGCCAGGGCGGGAGCGAGCAGTACTTC; CDR3 protein: CASSQGGSEQYF; clone size: .; J gene: TRBJ2-7; V gene: TRBV3-1/TRBV3-2; D gene: TRBD2
CDR3 DNA: TGTGCCAGCAGCCCCTTAGCGGGGGGGCCCAGCGGGGAGCTGTTTTTT; CDR3 protein: CASSPLAGGPSGELFF; clone size: .; J gene: TRBJ2-2; V gene: TRBV4-2; D gene: TRBD2
CDR3 DNA: TGTGCCAGCAGTGGCCTAGCGGGGGTGGATACGCAGTATTTT; CDR3 protein: CASSGLAGVDTQYF; clone size: .; J gene: TRBJ2-3; V gene: TRBV2; D gene: TRBD2
CDR3 DNA: TGCGCCAGCAGCCAGGACAGGGAGTCCACCGGGGAGCTGTTTTTT; CDR3 protein: CASSQDRESTGELFF; clone size: .; J gene: TRBJ2-2; V gene: TRBV5-1; D gene: TRBD1
CDR3 DNA: TGTGCCAGCAGTTTAATGACTTACGAGCAGTACTTC; CDR3 protein: CASSLMTYEQYF; clone size: .; J gene: TRBJ2-7; V gene: TRBV28; D gene: .
CDR3 DNA: TGCGCCAGCAGCGCCGACAGGGATCAGCCCCAGCATTTT; CDR3 protein: CASSADRDQPQHF; clone size: .; J gene: TRBJ1-5; V gene: TRBV5-1; D gene: TRBD1
CDR3 DNA: TGCGCCAGCAGCTTTGGACTAGCGGGGGGCGACAACACAGATACGCAGTATTTT; CDR3 protein: CASSFGLAGGDNTDTQYF; clone size: .; J gene: TRBJ2-3; V gene: TRBV5-1; D gene: TRBD2
CDR3 DNA: TGTGCCAGTAGTCAGGGGGCGCGCACAGATACGCAGTATTTT; CDR3 protein: CASSQGARTDTQYF; clone size: few; J gene: TRBJ2-3; V gene: TRBV19; D gene: TRBD1
CDR3 DNA: TGTGCCATTAGAGGAACAGGGAATTCACCCCTCCACTTT; CDR3 protein: CAIRGTGNSPLHF; clone size: .; J gene: TRBJ1-6; V gene: TRBV10-3; D gene: .
CDR3 DNA: TGTGCCAGCAGTCAACGCCGGGAGGGGGAGACCCAGTACTTC; CDR3 protein: CASSQRREGETQYF; clone size: .; J gene: TRBJ2-5; V gene: TRBV6-6; D gene: TRBD2
CDR3 DNA: TGCGCCAGCAGCGCGGGACGGGAGGGGGAAAAACTGTTTTTT; CDR3 protein: CASSAGREGEKLFF; clone size: .; J gene: TRBJ1-4; V gene: TRBV5-1; D gene: .
CDR3 DNA: TGTGCCAGCCGGACTAGGATCCCGGAGACCCAGTACTTC; CDR3 protein: CASRTRIPETQYF; clone size: .; J gene: TRBJ2-5; V gene: TRBV28; D gene: TRBD2
CDR3 DNA: TGTGCCAGCAGTTACGCAGGGGCCGGCAATCAGCCCCAGCATTTT; CDR3 protein: CASSYAGAGNQPQHF; clone size: .; J gene: TRBJ1-5; V gene: TRBV6-5; D gene: .
CDR3 DNA: TGTGCCAGCAGTCTTCTAAGGGCCCGGGAGGGTGGCTACACCTTC; CDR3 protein: CASSLLRAREGGYTF; clone size: once; J gene: TRBJ1-2; V gene: TRBV6-5; D gene: .
CDR3 DNA: TGTGCCAGTAGTTCTCGGACAGGGCATGGCTACACCTTC; CDR3 protein: CASSSRTGHGYTF; clone size: once; J gene: TRBJ1-2; V gene: TRBV19; D gene: TRBD1
CDR3 DNA: TGTGCCAGCAGTGAACGGGGCAGGGGGCCCCTCAATGAGCAGTTCTTC; CDR3 protein: CASSERGRGPLNEQFF; clone size: .; J gene: TRBJ2-1; V gene: TRBV2; D gene: TRBD1
CDR3 DNA: TGCGCCAGCAGGGCAGCTGGGGCCAACGTCCTGACTTTC; CDR3 protein: CASRAAGANVLTF; clone size: .; J gene: TRBJ2-6; V gene: TRBV10-2; D gene: .
CDR3 DNA: TGTGCCGCAGGATATGCGCGGAACACTGAAGCTTTCTTT; CDR3 protein: CAAGYARNTEAFF; clone size: .; J gene: TRBJ1-1; V gene: TRBV19; D gene: .
CDR3 DNA: TGTGCCAGCAGTATACTAGCGGGGGGGGAGACCCAGTACTTC; CDR3 protein: CASSILAGGETQYF; clone size: few; J gene: TRBJ2-5; V gene: TRBV2; D gene: TRBD2
CDR3 DNA: TGTGCCAGCAGCCTCCCGGAATACCGGGGGGAGACCCAGTACTTC; CDR3 protein: CASSLPEYRGETQYF; clone size: .; J gene: TRBJ2-5; V gene: TRBV28; D gene: .
CDR3 DNA: TGTGCCAGTAGTAAGTCCCTAGCGGGGGCTGAAAATGAGCAGTTCTTC; CDR3 protein: CASSKSLAGAENEQFF; clone size: .; J gene: TRBJ2-1; V gene: TRBV19; D gene: TRBD2
CDR3 DNA: TGTGCCTCCACACGGGACAGGGTAACAGATACGCAGTATTTT; CDR3 protein: CASTRDRVTDTQYF; clone size: .; J gene: TRBJ2-3; V gene: TRBV30; D gene: TRBD1
CDR3 DNA: TGTGCCACCAGCCAGACAGGCCCTAACTATGGCTACACCTTC; CDR3 protein: CATSQTGPNYGYTF; clone size: .; J gene: TRBJ1-2; V gene: TRBV24-1; D gene: .
CDR3 DNA: TGCAGTGCTAGTAAGCCTCCTGAGCAGTTCTTC; CDR3 protein: CSASKPPEQFF; clone size: .; J gene: TRBJ2-1; V gene: TRBV20-1; D gene: .
CDR3 DNA: TGTGCCATCAGTGATCCTCAGGGGGCGGGGCAGCCCCAGCATTTT; CDR3 protein: CAISDPQGAGQPQHF; clone size: .; J gene: TRBJ1-5; V gene: TRBV10-3; D gene: TRBD1
CDR3 DNA: TGTGCCAGCAGCCTCGGACAAAGAGGCGAGCCCCAGCATTTT; CDR3 protein: CASSLGQRGEPQHF; clone size: once; J gene: TRBJ1-5; V gene: TRBV5-6; D gene: .
CDR3 DNA: TGTGCCAGCAGAGCCCAAGGGGGTAACTATGGCTACACCTTC; CDR3 protein: CASRAQGGNYGYTF; clone size: .; J gene: TRBJ1-2; V gene: TRBV6-5; D gene: .
CDR3 DNA: TGCAGCGGGGCGGGATTGGGAGAAAAACTGTTTTTT; CDR3 protein: CSGAGLGEKLFF; clone size: .; J gene: TRBJ1-4; V gene: TRBV29-1; D gene: .
CDR3 DNA: TGTGCCAGCAGTTTGTATAGCTATGAGCAGTTCTTC; CDR3 protein: CASSLYSYEQFF; clone size: once; J gene: TRBJ2-1; V gene: TRBV12-3/TRBV12-4; D gene: .
CDR3 DNA: TGTGCCAGCAGTGAACGGGGGGGTCGATCTGGCTACACCTTC; CDR3 protein: CASSERGGRSGYTF; clone size: .; J gene: TRBJ1-2; V gene: TRBV2; D gene: .
CDR3 DNA: TGTGCCAGCAGTGAAAGGGGGACCGAGCAGTACTTC; CDR3 protein: CASSERGTEQYF; clone size: .; J gene: TRBJ2-7; V gene: TRBV6-1; D gene: .
CDR3 DNA: TGTGCCAGCAGTAAAGGGGGAAATGTTTACCAAGAGACCCAGTACTTC; CDR3 protein: CASSKGGNVYQETQYF; clone size: .; J gene: TRBJ2-5; V gene: TRBV25-1; D gene: .
CDR3 DNA: TGTGCCTGGAGTGTACGAGGGAATCAGCCCCAGCATTTT; CDR3 protein: CAWSVRGNQPQHF; clone size: few; J gene: TRBJ1-5; V gene: TRBV30; D gene: .
CDR3 DNA: TGTGCCAGCAATCCCGGGGGGATTGCTTTGGATTCACCCCTCCACTTT; CDR3 protein: CASNPGGIALDSPLHF; clone size: .; J gene: TRBJ1-6; V gene: TRBV6-6; D gene: .
CDR3 DNA: TGTGCCAGTAGCCAATCTAGCGGGGGGAGCACAGATACGCAGTATTTT; CDR3 protein: CASSQSSGGSTDTQYF; clone size: .; J gene: TRBJ2-3; V gene: TRBV19; D gene: TRBD2
CDR3 DNA: TGTGCCAGCAGTCGCAAACTTAGGACAGGGGGATACACCGGGGAGCTGTTTTTT; CDR3 protein: CASSRKLRTGGYTGELFF; clone size: .; J gene: TRBJ2-2; V gene: TRBV6-6; D gene: TRBD1
CDR3 DNA: TGTGCCAGCAGCTTGTACGCGACAGGGGGGCAGTACTTC; CDR3 protein: CASSLYATGGQYF; clone size: .; J gene: TRBJ2-7; V gene: TRBV5-4; D gene: TRBD1
CDR3 DNA: TGTGCCAGCAGTCTCGGTACCGGAAACACCATATATTTT; CDR3 protein: CASSLGTGNTIYF; clone size: .; J gene: TRBJ1-3; V gene: TRBV28; D gene: .
CDR3 DNA: TGTGCCAGCAGCCGGGCCGGGACTTCAGAGACCCAGTACTTC; CDR3 protein: CASSRAGTSETQYF; clone size: medium-sized; J gene: TRBJ2-5; V gene: TRBV7-9; D gene: .
CDR3 DNA: TGTGCCAGCAGTTACTCGATCGGAATGGGCTCGTTCTTC; CDR3 protein: CASSYSIGMGSFF; clone size: .; J gene: TRBJ2-1; V gene: TRBV6-5; D gene: .
CDR3 DNA: TGTGCCAGCCAGGGGTCCGGGGATACGCAGTATTTT; CDR3 protein: CASQGSGDTQYF; clone size: .; J gene: TRBJ2-3; V gene: TRBV28; D gene: .
CDR3 DNA: TGCGCCAGACAGGTTTTCCTAAATGGCTACACCTTC; CDR3 protein: CARQVFLNGYTF; clone size: few; J gene: TRBJ1-2; V gene: TRBV5-1; D gene: .
CDR3 DNA: TGCGCCAGCAGCTCCTCTATCGTGACAGGCTATGGCTACACCTTC; CDR3 protein: CASSSSIVTGYGYTF; clone size: once; J gene: TRBJ1-2; V gene: TRBV5-1; D gene: .
CDR3 DNA: TGTGCCAGCAGCCAGAGGGATCAGCCCCAGCATTTT; CDR3 protein: CASSQRDQPQHF; clone size: .; J gene: TRBJ1-5; V gene: TRBV3-1/TRBV3-2; D gene: .
CDR3 DNA: TGTGCCTGGAGAGGGGGCGGGGGGCCGAACACCGGGGAGCTGTTTTTT; CDR3 protein: CAWRGGGGPNTGELFF; clone size: few; J gene: TRBJ2-2; V gene: TRBV30; D gene: .